This T cell receptor (beta chain) is drawn from a study of T cell responses to AZD1222 COVID-19 vaccine. Only in-frame clones appear in the TCRdb table, and some are missing; sequencing was by immunoSEQ multiplex PCR. Here the sample spans 160,000 or so clones, just over 90% being singletons. CDR1 and CDR2 from the germline V gene are GTSNPN and SVGIG (reference sequence). V dropped 8 bases and J dropped 2 bases, with 15 bases sitting between them. This CDR3 has 13 residues. The chain is built from TRBV30 and TRBJ1-1; a possible D gene is TRBD1 (6 bases). The sample in question was peripheral blood, obtained on day 0 of MenACWY control vaccination. The TCR sequence derives from an adult in good health. CDR3 nucleotides: TGTGCCGTGAAGGGGGGCCACAACACTGAAGCTTTCTTT. It encodes CAVKGGHNTEAFF.